This is a list of T cell receptor beta chains from one sample in a study of blood T cell repertoires in COVID-19. TCRdb's table, derived via immunoSEQ multiplex PCR, lists solely in-frame clones and lacks some. The table lists approximately 65,000 clones, around 80% of them singletons. The material sequenced was peripheral blood. The receptors were gathered from an elderly woman with active or convalescent COVID-19. CDR3s include the opening cysteine and the closing phenylalanine or tryptophan. D genes are given only for firm matches. Part of the rows lack a size; the others show once, few, many or a class for expanded clones.

j_gene	v_gene	abundance	d_gene	CDR3nt	CDR3aa
TRBJ2-3	TRBV7-9	once	NA	TGTGCCAGCAGCCACCGGGGGGCTTGGGATACGCAGTATTTT	CASSHRGAWDTQYF
TRBJ2-2	TRBV5-4	NA	TRBD1	TGTGCCAGCAGCTTGGCGCCGGGACAGGGGGTCGGGGAGCTGTTTTTT	CASSLAPGQGVGELFF
TRBJ2-2	TRBV5-6	NA	NA	TGTGCCAGCAGCTGGGGGAGCGGGTCCTCTTCCGGGGAGCTGTTTTTT	CASSWGSGSSSGELFF
TRBJ1-4	TRBV19	NA	TRBD1	TGTGCCAGTACCCAATCCGGGACAGGGATAACCGGCACTAATGAAAAACTGTTTTTT	CASTQSGTGITGTNEKLFF
TRBJ2-3	TRBV7-9	NA	TRBD1	TGTGCCAGCAGAGTAGAGACAGGGCCAGATACGCAGTATTTT	CASRVETGPDTQYF
TRBJ2-1	TRBV4-2	few	TRBD2	TGTGCCAGCAGCCAAGATTGGGGGAGGGACTACAATGAGCAGTTCTTC	CASSQDWGRDYNEQFF
TRBJ1-2	TRBV2	NA	TRBD1	TGTGCCAGCAGTGAAGCGGACAGGTTTAACTATGGCTACACCTTC	CASSEADRFNYGYTF
TRBJ2-1	TRBV5-1	NA	TRBD2	TGCGCCAGCAGCTTGGTTAGCGGGCGAATCTACAATGAGCAGTTCTTC	CASSLVSGRIYNEQFF
TRBJ2-2	TRBV7-3	NA	NA	TGTGCCAGCAGCTTAGGGACTAACACCGGGGAGCTGTTTTTT	CASSLGTNTGELFF
TRBJ1-2	TRBV4-1	NA	TRBD1	TGCGCCAGCAGCCAAGTCTGGCGGCCAGGGGGCAGGGGAGGCTACACCTTC	CASSQVWRPGGRGGYTF
TRBJ1-1	TRBV5-1	NA	NA	TGCGCCAGCAGCTTGGGTTGGGGGACTAGCGCTGATCGTGAAGCTTTCTTT	CASSLGWGTSADREAFF
TRBJ1-3	TRBV5-1	NA	TRBD1	TGCGCCAGCAGCCCGCAGGGGGTAGGAGGAAACACCATATATTTT	CASSPQGVGGNTIYF
TRBJ1-1	TRBV5-1	NA	NA	TGCGCCAGCAGCTTGAGCGGCGGGTTGAACACTGAAGCTTTCTTT	CASSLSGGLNTEAFF
TRBJ1-3	TRBV9	few	NA	TGTGCCAGCAGCGCCACCCGTTCCCAGGGTGCGTTTGGAAACACCATATATTTT	CASSATRSQGAFGNTIYF
TRBJ2-7	TRBV5-1	NA	NA	TGCGCCAGCACCGGGACAACGGCGGACGAGCAGTACTTC	CASTGTTADEQYF
TRBJ2-3	TRBV19	NA	TRBD2	TGTGCCAGTAGTCTCCGGGCTACTAGCGGGGGGCGGACACGCACAGATACGCAGTATTTT	CASSLRATSGGRTRTDTQYF
TRBJ2-2	TRBV19	NA	TRBD1	TGTGCCACTAAGACAGGGATCAACACCGGGGAGCTGTTTTTT	CATKTGINTGELFF
TRBJ2-5	TRBV5-1	NA	TRBD1	TGCGCCAGCAGCTTACTAACAGGGGACGAGACCCAGTACTTC	CASSLLTGDETQYF
TRBJ2-6	TRBV3-1/TRBV3-2	NA	NA	TGTGCCAGCAGCCAAGAACAGGGAACTGGGGCCAACGTCCTGACTTTC	CASSQEQGTGANVLTF
TRBJ1-1	TRBV6-5	NA	NA	TGTGCCAGCAGTTGGGCAAAGGACACTGAAGCTTTCTTT	CASSWAKDTEAFF
TRBJ2-3	TRBV24-1	NA	TRBD1	TGTGCCACCAGTGACCAGACAGGGGAGGTAGATACGCAGTATTTT	CATSDQTGEVDTQYF
TRBJ2-3	TRBV7-9	NA	NA	TGTGCCAGCAGATGGGGGGGCAGGAGCACAGATACGCAGTATTTT	CASRWGGRSTDTQYF
TRBJ1-4	TRBV3-1/TRBV3-2	NA	TRBD1	TGTGCCAGCAGCCAAGGGCTGGGACAGGGTAATGAAAAACTGTTTTTT	CASSQGLGQGNEKLFF
TRBJ2-5	TRBV7-2	few	NA	TGTGCCAGCAGCAGGGAGAACGGGGGGACCCAGTACTTC	CASSRENGGTQYF
TRBJ1-3	TRBV30	NA	NA	TGTGCCTGGAGTGTACTAGCGGGCCGCTCTGGAAACACCATATATTTT	CAWSVLAGRSGNTIYF
TRBJ2-1	TRBV12-5	once	TRBD2	TGTGCTAGTGCGGGACTAGCGGTATACAATGAGCAGTTCTTC	CASAGLAVYNEQFF
TRBJ1-4	TRBV12-5	NA	NA	TGTGCTAGTGGTTCAGGACAGACAGCAACTAATGAAAAACTGTTTTTT	CASGSGQTATNEKLFF
TRBJ2-1	TRBV5-1	few	TRBD2	TGCGCCAGCAGCTTGGGACTAGCGGGTAGCAATGAGCAGTTCTTC	CASSLGLAGSNEQFF
TRBJ1-2	TRBV5-1	NA	TRBD1	TGCGCCAGCAGCTTGGACAGGGGGCCGGTCGGCTACACCTTC	CASSLDRGPVGYTF
TRBJ1-3	TRBV19	NA	NA	TGTGCCAGTAGTATCCGGACAAGGATAGGAAACACCATATATTTT	CASSIRTRIGNTIYF
TRBJ1-2	TRBV5-1	NA	NA	TGCGCCAGCAGCTTGGACCCTAGCAGCTATGGCTACACCTTC	CASSLDPSSYGYTF
TRBJ1-1	TRBV9	NA	NA	TGTGCCAGCAGCGTAGAGGGGAGGAATGAAGCTTTCTTT	CASSVEGRNEAFF
TRBJ1-5	TRBV4-1	NA	TRBD1	TGCGCCAGCAGCCAGACAGGGTTACATCAGCCCCAGCATTTT	CASSQTGLHQPQHF
TRBJ1-1	TRBV9	NA	TRBD1	TGTGCCAGCAGCGGACAGGGTAACACTGAAGCTTTCTTT	CASSGQGNTEAFF
TRBJ2-5	TRBV2	NA	NA	TGTGCCAGCATCAGGGCGTACCAAGAGACCCAGTACTTC	CASIRAYQETQYF
TRBJ1-1	TRBV6-5	NA	NA	TGTGCCAGCACCCTGCGGGAGAGAAGGGCTTTCTTT	CASTLRERRAFF
TRBJ2-1	TRBV14	NA	TRBD2	TGTGCCAGCAGCCAGACTAGCGGGGGTTACAATGAGCAGTTCTTC	CASSQTSGGYNEQFF
TRBJ1-2	TRBV10-3	NA	TRBD1	TGTGCCATCAGTGAAGGGGGCGACTATGGCTACACCTTC	CAISEGGDYGYTF
TRBJ1-1	TRBV6-2/TRBV6-3	NA	NA	TGTGCCAGCAGCCGGGGGACTTCGGGCACTGAAGCTTTCTTT	CASSRGTSGTEAFF
TRBJ1-2	TRBV11-2	NA	NA	TGTGCCAGCAGCTTCTTAAGCGCGGTGGGCTACACCTTC	CASSFLSAVGYTF
TRBJ2-1	TRBV6-9	NA	TRBD1	TGTGCCAGCAGATGTTCCCTCAGGGGGCTGGTGTACAATGAGCAGTTCTTC	CASRCSLRGLVYNEQFF
TRBJ1-1	TRBV12-3/TRBV12-4	NA	NA	TGTGCCACTTCGAGGGGGACTGAAGCTTTCTTT	CATSRGTEAFF
TRBJ1-2	TRBV7-9	NA	NA	TGTGCCAGCAGTACGAGAAAAGAGCTAGGTGGCTACACCTTC	CASSTRKELGGYTF
TRBJ2-1	TRBV5-1	NA	NA	TGCGCCAGCAGCTTGCCTAGCGCCAATGAGCAGTTCTTC	CASSLPSANEQFF
TRBJ2-2	TRBV27	NA	NA	TGTGCCAGCAGCTCCGGCGGGGAGCTGTTTTTT	CASSSGGELFF
TRBJ1-2	TRBV7-8	NA	NA	TGTGCCAGCAGCTTAGCGGGGGGGTTTCTAAACTATGGCTACACCTTC	CASSLAGGFLNYGYTF
TRBJ1-1	TRBV3-1/TRBV3-2	NA	TRBD1	TGTGCCAGCAGCCAGTCCGACAGGGGGCTTAACACTGAAGCTTTCTTT	CASSQSDRGLNTEAFF
TRBJ1-2	TRBV3-1/TRBV3-2	NA	NA	TGTGCCAGCAGCCAAGCGGGAGGACAGTCCTATGGCTACACCTTC	CASSQAGGQSYGYTF
TRBJ1-2	TRBV13	NA	TRBD1	TGTGCCAGCAGCCCAGCTCCGGGACAGCCTAACTATGGCTACACCTTC	CASSPAPGQPNYGYTF
TRBJ1-1	TRBV7-9	NA	NA	TGTGCCAGCAGCTTAGGGCCGTATTCATGGAGGAACACTGAAGCTTTCTTT	CASSLGPYSWRNTEAFF
TRBJ2-2	TRBV5-1	NA	NA	TGCGCCAGCAGCCCTTCCTACACCGGGGAGCTGTTTTTT	CASSPSYTGELFF
TRBJ2-5	TRBV20-1	few	NA	TGCAGTGCGATCCAGGAGACCCAGTACTTC	CSAIQETQYF
TRBJ1-4	TRBV9	NA	NA	TGTGCCAGCAGCCCGACTGGAACTAATGAAAAACTGTTTTTT	CASSPTGTNEKLFF
TRBJ1-6	TRBV11-2	NA	TRBD1	TGTGCCAGCACCCAGACAGGGGATTCACCCCTCCACTTT	CASTQTGDSPLHF
TRBJ2-5	TRBV2	NA	NA	TGTGCCAGCAGGGCCATTCAAGAGACCCAGTACTTC	CASRAIQETQYF
TRBJ2-7	TRBV11-2	NA	NA	TGTGCCAGCAGCTCCCAAATCTACGAGCAGTACTTC	CASSSQIYEQYF